A single sample gave rise to the 6 T cell receptor beta chains below, sequenced in a study of T cells in Graves' hyperthyroidism and ophthalmopathy. RNA transcripts served as the template for amplifying TCR beta CDR3 regions. First-round RT-PCR targeting the TCR CDR3 was performed with the HTBI primer set. MiXCR, run by TCRdb on the multiplex PCR reads, gives a single entry per CDR3 protein. Of 210,000 or so distinct CDR3 sequences detected, roughly 17% appear once; the ten largest clones hold around 50%. The material sequenced was blood. Source of these receptors: a man aged 50 to 60 with Graves' hyperthyroidism.

This clonotype was counted at least ten times. V usage is TRBV18 and J usage is TRBJ2-5; D is unresolved. Germline V gives CDR1 KGHSH, CDR2 LQKENI. Trimming stripped 5 bases from V and 5 bases from J, with 12 bases between. The CDR3 sequence is 13 residues long. CDR3 coding DNA: TGTGCCAGCTCATACCTACCGAGGGAGACCCAGTACTTC. As protein: CASSYLPRETQYF. Supplemented by reference TRBV18 and TRBJ2-5, the full variable domain reads NAGVMQNPRHLVRRRGQEARLRCSPMKGHSHVYWYRQLPEEGLKFMVYLQKENIIDESGMPKERFSAEFPKEGPSILRIQQVVRGDSAAYFCASSYLPRETQYFGPGTRLLVL.

This clonotype was found a few times. The CDR3 region has the DNA TGTGCCAGTACTGACGATTACAGGGGCTCCTACAATGAGCAGTTCTTC. As protein: CASTDDYRGSYNEQFF. The chain uses TRBV19 and TRBJ2-1; TRBD1 aligns across 7 bases. Germline values: CDR1 LNHDA, CDR2 SQIVND (reference sequence). The CDR3 loop spans 16 amino acids. The J segment lost 0 bases and the V segment lost 7 bases, leaving 9 bases of the junction unmatched. Full variable domain (remainder filled in from reference TRBV19 and TRBJ2-1): DGGITQSPKYLFRKEGQNVTLSCEQNLNHDAMYWYRQDPGQGLRLIYYSQIVNDFQKGDIAEGYSVSREKKESFPLTVTSAQKNPTAFYLCASTDDYRGSYNEQFFGPGTRLTVL.

This clonotype appeared once. The genes are TRBV28 and TRBJ1-1; D is uncertain. V dropped 6 bases and J dropped 2 bases, with 10 bases sitting between them. The germline V gene has CDR1 MDHEN and CDR2 SYDVKM. This CDR3 is built from 13 residues. CDR3 nucleotides: TGTGCCAGCAGCTTAACGATAAACACTGAAGCTTTCTTT. Protein product: CASSLTINTEAFF.

The chain couples TRBV4-2 to TRBJ2-1, with 11 bases identical to TRBD2. CDR1 is LGHNA, CDR2 YNFKEQ, per germline. The ends lost 3 bases at V and 6 bases at J; junction bases unmatched: 7. CDR3 length equals 16 residues. The CDR3 DNA follows: TGTGCCAGCAGCCACCTTCTAGCGGGAGGAAGCAATGAGCAGTTCTTC. Translation gives CASSHLLAGGSNEQFF.

This clonotype was counted at least ten times. V is TRBV6-1 and J is TRBJ1-2, with 9 bases identical to TRBD1. Germline assignment: CDR1 MNHNS and CDR2 SASEGT. The V and J ends lost 6 bases and 4 bases, in that order; junction bases with no gene match: 6. The CDR3 runs to 14 residues. In DNA, the CDR3 is TGTGCCAGCAGGGGACAGGGTGGTTCCTATGGCTACACCTTC. Residues: CASRGQGGSYGYTF.

The rearrangement joins TRBV2 to TRBJ1-6; 9 bases agree with TRBD1. CDR3 size: 17 residues. Germline CDR1 SNHLY, CDR2 FYNNEI. Germline trimming cut 5 bases from V and 3 bases from J; bases unmatched to any gene: 8. CDR3: CASSTPGQGVYNSPLHF. The CDR3 nucleotides read TGTGCCAGCAGTACCCCGGGACAGGGAGTCTATAATTCACCCCTCCACTTT.